Reported below is one TCR beta chain. The primer mix had 60 Vbeta and 13 Jbeta primers. Clones were read by immunoSEQ multiplex PCR, and TCRdb kept only the in-frame ones, dropping some. The table lists about 92,000 clones, 75% to 85% of them singletons. This entry belongs to a study of cytomegalovirus exposure and HLA in healthy donors. CDR1 ENHRY and CDR2 SYGVKD come from the germline V gene. The length of the CDR3 is 15 residues. V lost 3 bases and J lost 6, with 17 bases in between. Sequencing input: PBMCs. This TCR was recovered from a man aged 18 to 30 in good health and CMV-seronegative. The genes are TRBV10-3 and TRBJ1-1, with a possible D match to TRBD1 (5 bases). For the CDR3, the DNA is TGTGCCATCAGTGATCCCCAGGGAGGAGGGGCTGAAGCTTTCTTT. It translates to CAISDPQGGGAEAFF.